These 5 T cell receptor beta chains were all obtained from the same sample, sequenced in a study of OX40 agonist ivuxolimab in advanced cancers. Sequencing was performed with immunoSEQ multiplex PCR; in TCRdb, only in-frame clones are kept and a portion is missing. The table records some 70,000 clones, roughly 90% of them present only once. Source: CD4+ or CD8+ T cells sorted from blood, taken in a trial of the OX40 agonist ivuxolimab. These receptors were obtained from an adult with an advanced solid tumor such as melanoma, head and neck, liver or kidney cancer.

The chain uses TRBV29-1 and TRBJ2-1; D is possibly TRBD1 or TRBD2 (5 bases each). Germline V lookup: CDR1 SQVTM, CDR2 ANQGSEA. This CDR3 is built from 12 residues. Trimming pared 4 bases from V and 3 bases from J, leaving 7 bases between. CDR3 protein: CSVGGVYNEQFF. The CDR3 DNA reads as TGCAGCGTTGGAGGGGTCTACAATGAGCAGTTCTTC.

The V call is TRBV5-4, the J call TRBJ2-2; 14 positions match TRBD2. The CDR3 has 16 residues. V was clipped by 3 bases and J by 5 bases; unmatched bases: 3. From germline, CDR1 is SGHNT and CDR2 YYREEE (reference sequence). CDR3 nucleotides: TGTGCCAGCAGCTCGGGACTAGCGGGAGCTACCGGGGAGCTGTTTTTT. This sequence encodes CASSSGLAGATGELFF.

This clone was seen a few times. V is TRBV6-5 and J is TRBJ2-2; 14 positions match TRBD2. V lost 4 bases, J lost 5 bases, and 3 bases stayed unmatched. CDR3 length: 16 residues. Germline loops: CDR1 MNHEY, CDR2 SVGAGI. The CDR3 is CASSWGLAGVTGELFF. In nucleotides, the CDR3 is TGTGCCAGCAGTTGGGGACTAGCGGGAGTTACCGGGGAGCTGTTTTTT.

This clone showed up just a few times. In nucleotides, the CDR3 is TGTGCCACCAGCAGGGGGATTGGGGGGCCGCCTGATTCCTACTATGGCTACACCTTC. It encodes CATSRGIGGPPDSYYGYTF. The rearrangement uses TRBV15 and TRBJ1-2; D might be TRBD1 (6 bases). The CDR3 is 19 residues long. The V end was cut by 3 bases, the J end by 3 bases, with 26 bases between. Looked up from germline, CDR1 is LNHNV and CDR2 is YYDKDF (reference sequence). Combining the CDR3 with reference TRBV15 and TRBJ1-2 gives the whole variable domain DAMVIQNPRYQVTQFGKPVTLSCSQTLNHNVMYWYQQKSSQAPKLLFHYYDKDFNNEADTPDNFQSRRPNTSFCFLDIRSPGLGDTAMYLCATSRGIGGPPDSYYGYTFGSGTRLTVV.

The chain employs TRBV30 and TRBJ2-7; D is unclear. CDR3 length: 13 amino acids. The V gene lost 0 bases and the J gene lost 2 bases, with 8 bases spanning the gap. Germline V gene lookup returns CDR1 GTSNPN and CDR2 SVGIG (reference sequence). CDR3 nucleotides: TGTGCCTGGAGTGTCCGGTTCGCCTACGAGCAGTACTTC. Amino acid sequence: CAWSVRFAYEQYF.